The T cell receptor beta chain described here comes from a study of cytomegalovirus exposure and HLA in healthy donors. Regarding the study as a whole: Association with HLA alleles at 0.05 false discovery rate was found for around 17,000 TCR beta sequences in a later analysis.

Details on this clone: Its antigen remains unknown.

Primers: 60 Vbeta forward and 13 Jbeta reverse. The table came from immunoSEQ multiplex PCR; TCRdb's copy has only in-frame clones and leaves some out. Recorded here are about 200,000 clones; the top ten clones represent roughly 1.2%. This TCR was sampled from a girl aged 2-10 years in good health and CMV-seropositive. Sequencing input: PBMCs.

Written as DNA, the CDR3 is TGTGCCAGCAGCTCGTTACAGGGTTACTCTGGAAACACCATATATTTT. This encodes CASSSLQGYSGNTIYF. This chain links TRBV7-9 with TRBJ1-3; tentatively, D is TRBD1 (6 bases). The CDR3 sequence is 16 residues long. Germline assignment: CDR1 SEHNR and CDR2 FQNEAQ (reference sequence). V lost 4 bases, J lost 0 bases, and 13 bases lay in between.